This record concerns one T cell receptor beta chain sequence. Clones were sequenced by immunoSEQ multiplex PCR, and TCRdb holds only the in-frame ones, with some missing. The data hold around 140,000 clones, with 84% observed a single time. The data derive from a study of blood T cell repertoires in COVID-19. The overall study: The origin of the acute and convalescent COVID-19 samples was the United States, Italy and Spain. Sample material is recorded as cDNA or gDNA derived from T cells, B-cell-depleted T cells, or PBMCs.

Germline values: CDR1 SGHNT, CDR2 YYREEE (reference sequence). The ends lost 4 bases at V and 3 bases at J; junction bases unmatched: 5. The CDR3 length is 15 residues. The chain is built from TRBV5-4 and TRBJ2-7; 12 bases agree with TRBD1. This TCR derives from a man in his sixties with acute or convalescent COVID-19. The sample was peripheral blood. The CDR3 region has the DNA TGTGCCAGCAGCCTCCGGGACAGGGGGCACTACGAGCAGTACTTC. It is translated as CASSLRDRGHYEQYF.